This T cell receptor beta chain was sequenced for a study of blood T cell repertoires in COVID-19 (TCRdb year 2020). Regarding the complete study: Samples from collaborators originated in the United States, Italy and Spain and spanned both the acute and convalescent phases of COVID-19. The prospective study material was composed of cDNA or gDNA derived from T cells, B-cell-depleted T cells, or PBMCs. Subjects who had been exposed to COVID-19, were actively infected with it, or had recovered from it provided the deeply sampled blood TCRbeta repertoires that made up the dataset. Samples were obtained from the ongoing ImmuneRACE study (first 160 participants) and from over 1,000 subjects provided by 6 global collaborators. The sample metadata nearly always contained a de-identified subject ID, COVID-19 status, age in years and sex. Where available, HLA class I and class II types were obtained from metadata supplied by the sample provider rather than from assay-based typing. A freely available public database, intended as a resource for researchers studying the immune response to SARS-CoV-2, is where the repertoires were released.

The CDR1 and CDR2 encoded by the germline V gene (reference sequence) are LNHDA and SQIVND. Inclusive of the bounding cysteine and phenylalanine, the CDR3 is 14 residues long. Only the CDR3 DNA is retained, 42 bases long and in frame from the first base. V is reduced by 5 bases and J by 2 bases, leaving a spacing of 13 bases between them. What the work shows at the level of the full study, not this receptor alone: The quantity of clinical and demographic metadata differed by source and by participant and was supplied without curation.

TCRbeta CDR3 regions were amplified from genomic DNA using the immunoSEQ Assay, a bias-controlled multiplex PCR. On the authors' methods: The number of nucleated cells in each sample was estimated from the amplification of reference gene primers within the assay. Sequence reads were collapsed and filtered to measure the absolute abundance of every unique TCRbeta CDR3 rearrangement. Productive Simpson clonality was computed per sample as the square root of Simpson's diversity index over productive rearrangements. TCRdb holds this immuneACCESS table with in-frame rearrangements only. Some clones are missing; in checked studies, unresolved V genes explain under half, and the rest has no known cause. V, J and clone size are those of that table, while D and trimming were read from the DNA. The sample contains around 150,000 clones, more than 75% of them found a single time. Approximately 10% of the sample rests with the top ten.

A second Seattle source provided samples from volunteer blood donors who had recovered from COVID-19. Each collaborating institution followed its own protocols to collect whole blood in K2EDTA tubes. For TCRbeta analysis, collaborator samples were shipped as frozen whole blood, as isolated PBMCs, or as DNA extracted from either sample type. About this clone: Its antigen specificity is not known. The sample holds no much larger clone one base away, and base qualities are not on file.

This sequence originates from a man aged 55-75 years who had recovered from COVID-19. The sequence joins TRBV19 to TRBJ2-7, and perhaps TRBD1 as D gene, on 5 matching bases. The sequenced material came from peripheral blood. The bases are TGTGCCAGTAGTTCAGGCAGGGCCACCTACGAGCAGTACTTC. Protein translation: CASSSGRATYEQYF.